This T cell receptor (beta chain) was obtained from a study of cytomegalovirus exposure and HLA in healthy donors. Looked up from germline, CDR1 is MNHEY and CDR2 is SVGAGI. V was clipped by 4 bases and J by 3 bases, with 13 bases between them. The CDR3 totals 15 residues. Study outcomes and limitations: In vitro testing confirmed a few CMV-associated chains as specific for CMV antigens.

Primers: 60 Vbeta forward and 13 Jbeta reverse. The data were produced by immunoSEQ multiplex PCR, yet TCRdb's version contains in-frame clones alone and is incomplete. Of about 190,000 clones listed, around 82% are singletons. As regards this clone: Its antigen is currently unknown.

The chain employs TRBV6-5 and TRBJ1-3; D may be TRBD1 (5 bases). The clonotype originates from a boy aged 5 to 17 in good health and CMV-seronegative. The sample taken for sequencing was PBMCs. CDR3 DNA sequence: TGTGCCAGCAGTTTGTCAGGGAAGTTTGGAAACACCATATATTTT. Translated: CASSLSGKFGNTIYF.